This T cell receptor (beta chain) was captured in a study of type 1 regulatory T cells. Study as a whole: This in vitro CD4 product, T-allo10, is enriched for Tr1 cells and alloantigen-specific.

The study's findings and limits: Tr1 cells had a more restricted TCR repertoire than non-Tr1 cells.

Of note for this clonotype: Its target is not known.

There are 15 residues in the CDR3. From germline, CDR1 is SGHTA and CDR2 FQGNSA. V was shortened by 3 bases and J by 4 bases, with 14 bases between the two germline ends. TCRdb re-called the reads with MiXCR, one entry per CDR3 protein. The sample has tens of thousands of distinct CDR3 sequences; just under 50% are singletons. Material for sequencing was cultured non-Tr1 T cells, either the whole culture or a sorted T cell fraction (not recorded which). The clonotype originates from a human donor in good health. The chain combines TRBV7-2 with TRBJ2-3, with a weak D call TRBD1 (5 bases). CDR3 nucleotide sequence: TGTGCCAGCAGCTTTCAGGGATCTGCTGCAGATACGCAGTATTTT. It encodes CASSFQGSAADTQYF.